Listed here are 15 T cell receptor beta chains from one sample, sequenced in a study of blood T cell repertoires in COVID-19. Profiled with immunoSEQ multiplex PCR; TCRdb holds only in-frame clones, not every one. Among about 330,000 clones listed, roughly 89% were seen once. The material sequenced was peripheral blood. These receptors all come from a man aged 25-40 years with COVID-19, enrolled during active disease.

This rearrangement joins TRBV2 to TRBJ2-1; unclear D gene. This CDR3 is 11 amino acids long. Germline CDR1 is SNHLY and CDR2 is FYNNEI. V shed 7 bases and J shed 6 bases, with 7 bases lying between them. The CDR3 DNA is TGTGCCAGCACAGAATTCAATGAGCAGTTCTTC. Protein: CASTEFNEQFF.

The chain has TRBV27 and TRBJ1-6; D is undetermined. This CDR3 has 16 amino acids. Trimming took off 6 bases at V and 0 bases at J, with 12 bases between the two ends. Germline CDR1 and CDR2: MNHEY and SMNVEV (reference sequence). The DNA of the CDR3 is TGTGCCAGCAGCCGTTTTTTCAGCTCCTATAATTCACCCCTCCACTTT. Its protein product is CASSRFFSSYNSPLHF.

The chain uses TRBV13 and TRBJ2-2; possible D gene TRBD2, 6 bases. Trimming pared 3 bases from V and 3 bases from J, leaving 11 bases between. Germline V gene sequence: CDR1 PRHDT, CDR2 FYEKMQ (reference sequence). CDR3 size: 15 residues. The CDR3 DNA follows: TGTGCCAGCAGCTTGGGGACTGGGGACACCGGGGAGCTGTTTTTT. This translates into CASSLGTGDTGELFF.

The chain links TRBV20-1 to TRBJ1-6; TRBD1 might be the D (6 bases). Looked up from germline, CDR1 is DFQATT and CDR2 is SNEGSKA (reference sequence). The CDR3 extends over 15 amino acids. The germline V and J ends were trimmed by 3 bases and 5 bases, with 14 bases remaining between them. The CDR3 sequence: CSASWNRANNSPLHF. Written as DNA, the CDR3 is TGCAGTGCTAGTTGGAACAGGGCCAATAATTCACCCCTCCACTTT.

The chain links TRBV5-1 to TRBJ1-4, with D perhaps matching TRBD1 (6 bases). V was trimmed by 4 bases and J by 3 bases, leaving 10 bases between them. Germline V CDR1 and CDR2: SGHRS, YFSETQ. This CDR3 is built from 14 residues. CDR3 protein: CASSRTAANEKLFF. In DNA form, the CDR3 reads TGCGCCAGCAGCCGGACAGCGGCTAATGAAAAACTGTTTTTT.

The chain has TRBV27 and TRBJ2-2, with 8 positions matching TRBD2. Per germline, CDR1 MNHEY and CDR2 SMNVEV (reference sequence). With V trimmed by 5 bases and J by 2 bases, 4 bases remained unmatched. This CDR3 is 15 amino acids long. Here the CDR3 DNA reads TGTGCCAGCAGTAATATAGCGGGAAACACCGGGGAGCTGTTTTTT. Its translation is CASSNIAGNTGELFF.

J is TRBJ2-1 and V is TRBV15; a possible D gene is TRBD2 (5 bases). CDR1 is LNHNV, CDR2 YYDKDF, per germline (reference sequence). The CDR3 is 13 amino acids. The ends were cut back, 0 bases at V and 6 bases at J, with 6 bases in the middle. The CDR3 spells CATSRDAGNEQFF. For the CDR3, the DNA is TGTGCCACCAGCAGAGATGCGGGCAATGAGCAGTTCTTC.

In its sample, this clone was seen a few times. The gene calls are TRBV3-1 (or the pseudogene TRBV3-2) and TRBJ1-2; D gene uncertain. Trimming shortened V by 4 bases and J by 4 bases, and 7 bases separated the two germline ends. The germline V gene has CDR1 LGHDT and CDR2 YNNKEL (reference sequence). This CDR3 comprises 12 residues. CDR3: CASSPSGYGYTF. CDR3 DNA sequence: TGTGCCAGCAGCCCGTCCGGCTATGGCTACACCTTC.

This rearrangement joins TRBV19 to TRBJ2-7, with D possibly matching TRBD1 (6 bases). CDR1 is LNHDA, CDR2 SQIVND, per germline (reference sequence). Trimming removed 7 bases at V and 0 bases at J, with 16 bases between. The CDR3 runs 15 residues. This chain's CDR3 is CASTPGASSSYEQYF. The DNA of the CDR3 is TGTGCCAGTACCCCAGGGGCCTCGAGCTCCTACGAGCAGTACTTC.

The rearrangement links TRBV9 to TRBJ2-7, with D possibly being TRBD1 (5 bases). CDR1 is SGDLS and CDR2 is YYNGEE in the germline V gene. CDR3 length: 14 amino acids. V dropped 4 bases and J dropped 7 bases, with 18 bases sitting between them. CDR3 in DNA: TGTGCCAGCAGCCCCCGACCCCAGGGCAATGAGCAGTACTTC. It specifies CASSPRPQGNEQYF.

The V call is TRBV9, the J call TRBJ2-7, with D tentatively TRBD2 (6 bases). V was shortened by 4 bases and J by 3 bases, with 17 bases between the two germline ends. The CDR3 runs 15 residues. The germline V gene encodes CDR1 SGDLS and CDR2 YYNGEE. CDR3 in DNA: TGTGCCAGCAGCCCGGGGGACCGAGAATTCTACGAGCAGTACTTC. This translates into CASSPGDREFYEQYF.

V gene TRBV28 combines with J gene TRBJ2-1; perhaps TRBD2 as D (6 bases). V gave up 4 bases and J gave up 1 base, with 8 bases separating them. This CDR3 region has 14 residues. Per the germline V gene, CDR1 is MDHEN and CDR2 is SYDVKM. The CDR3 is CASSSGLSYNEQFF. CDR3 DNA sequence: TGTGCCAGCAGTTCGGGACTTTCCTACAATGAGCAGTTCTTC.

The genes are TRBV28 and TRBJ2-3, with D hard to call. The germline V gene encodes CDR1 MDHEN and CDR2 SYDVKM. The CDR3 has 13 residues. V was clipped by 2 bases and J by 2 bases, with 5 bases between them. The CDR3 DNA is TGTGCCAGCAGTTTACCAGTCACAGATACGCAGTATTTT. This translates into CASSLPVTDTQYF.

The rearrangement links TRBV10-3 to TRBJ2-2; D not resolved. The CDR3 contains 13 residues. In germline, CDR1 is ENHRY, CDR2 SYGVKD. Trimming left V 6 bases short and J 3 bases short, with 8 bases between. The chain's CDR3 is CAISPRDTGELFF. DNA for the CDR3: TGTGCCATCAGCCCCCGGGACACCGGGGAGCTGTTTTTT.

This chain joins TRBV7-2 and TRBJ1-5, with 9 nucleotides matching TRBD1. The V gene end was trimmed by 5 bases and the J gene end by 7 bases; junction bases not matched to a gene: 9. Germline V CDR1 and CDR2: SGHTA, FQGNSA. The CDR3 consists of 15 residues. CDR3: CASSRAGTGLQPQHF. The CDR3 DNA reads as TGTGCCAGCAGCAGAGCCGGGACAGGGTTACAGCCCCAGCATTTT.